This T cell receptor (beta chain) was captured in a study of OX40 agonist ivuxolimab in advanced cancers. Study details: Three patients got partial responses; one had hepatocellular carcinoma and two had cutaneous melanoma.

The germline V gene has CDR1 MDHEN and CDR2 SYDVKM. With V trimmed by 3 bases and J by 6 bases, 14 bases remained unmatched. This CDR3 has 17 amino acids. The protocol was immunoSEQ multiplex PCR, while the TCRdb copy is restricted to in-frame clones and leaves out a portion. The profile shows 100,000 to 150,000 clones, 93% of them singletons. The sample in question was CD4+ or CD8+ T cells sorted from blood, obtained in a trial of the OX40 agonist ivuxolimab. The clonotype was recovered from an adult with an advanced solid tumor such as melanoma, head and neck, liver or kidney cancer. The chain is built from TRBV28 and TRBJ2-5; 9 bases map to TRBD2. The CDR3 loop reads CASSFPRVSGGGKTQYF. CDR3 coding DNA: TGTGCCAGCAGTTTCCCCCGTGTTAGCGGGGGTGGGAAGACCCAGTACTTC.